This is a list of T cell receptor beta chains from one sample in a study of cytomegalovirus exposure and HLA in healthy donors. The protocol was immunoSEQ multiplex PCR, while the TCRdb copy is restricted to in-frame clones and leaves out a portion. In the table there are more than 45,000 clones, 85% to 95% of which are singletons. The sample taken for sequencing was PBMCs. All receptors derive from a man between 18 and 35 years old in good health and CMV-seronegative. CDR3s include the opening cysteine and the closing phenylalanine or tryptophan. A D gene is named only where the DNA matches it firmly. Clone sizes are given selectively: once, few, many, or a class where the clone is expanded.

-	-	TRBV4-2	TRBJ1-2	CASSQDEGTPANGYTF	TGTGCCAGCAGCCAAGATGAAGGGACACCGGCAAATGGCTACACCTTC
-	TRBD2	TRBV2	TRBJ2-1	CASTVGRLANYNEQFF	TGTGCCAGCACCGTGGGGAGACTAGCAAACTACAATGAGCAGTTCTTC
-	TRBD1	TRBV9	TRBJ2-1	CASSVEGDSLSYNEQFF	TGTGCCAGCAGCGTAGAAGGGGACAGCCTTTCCTACAATGAGCAGTTCTTC
-	TRBD2	TRBV28	TRBJ2-5	CATESGEGVRETQYF	TGTGCCACCGAGAGCGGGGAGGGAGTAAGAGAGACCCAGTACTTC
few	TRBD1	TRBV6-1	TRBJ2-2	CASTDRGRVTGELFF	TGTGCCAGCACAGACAGGGGGCGAGTCACCGGGGAGCTGTTTTTT
once	TRBD1	TRBV28	TRBJ1-2	CASSLQGAYGYTF	TGTGCCAGCAGTTTACAGGGGGCCTATGGCTACACCTTC
-	-	TRBV19	TRBJ2-5	CASSIQGSSQETQYF	TGTGCCAGTAGTATACAGGGGTCGTCCCAAGAGACCCAGTACTTC
-	-	TRBV6-1	TRBJ2-4	CASSERRQYF	TGTGCCAGCAGTGAGCGTAGACAGTACTTC
-	-	TRBV10-3	TRBJ2-5	CAISEIEVETQYF	TGTGCCATCAGTGAAATAGAGGTAGAGACCCAGTACTTC
-	-	TRBV7-6	TRBJ2-7	CASSPRLGSSYEQYF	TGTGCCAGCAGCCCTCGACTTGGGAGCTCCTACGAGCAGTACTTC
-	-	TRBV11-3	TRBJ1-1	CASSLDRGAVAFF	TGTGCCAGCAGCTTAGATCGGGGGGCAGTGGCTTTCTTT
-	-	TRBV5-4	TRBJ1-5	CASSSQGSKEPQHF	TGTGCCAGCAGCTCCCAGGGGTCTAAGGAGCCCCAGCATTTT
-	TRBD2	TRBV4-1	TRBJ2-3	CASSQGLAGNTDTQYF	TGCGCCAGCAGCCAAGGACTAGCGGGAAACACAGATACGCAGTATTTT
-	TRBD2	TRBV6-5	TRBJ2-1	CASSFRTSGWDEQFF	TGTGCCAGCAGTTTCAGGACTAGTGGGTGGGATGAGCAGTTCTTC
-	TRBD2	TRBV18	TRBJ2-7	CASSPPSRLAGVYEQYF	TGTGCCAGCTCACCACCTTCACGACTAGCGGGAGTCTACGAGCAGTACTTC
-	TRBD2	TRBV19	TRBJ2-3	CASSTTSGRGDTQYF	TGTGCCAGTAGTACAACTAGCGGGAGAGGGGATACGCAGTATTTT
-	-	TRBV15	TRBJ1-3	CATSTQFGSGNTIYF	TGTGCCACCAGCACCCAATTCGGCTCTGGAAACACCATATATTTT
-	-	TRBV28	TRBJ1-1	CAIARGTEAFF	TGTGCCATCGCGAGGGGGACTGAAGCTTTCTTT
-	-	TRBV6-1	TRBJ1-1	CASSDRRTEAFF	TGTGCCAGCAGTGACAGGCGTACTGAAGCTTTCTTT
-	TRBD2	TRBV12-5	TRBJ2-3	CASGLGLALTDTQYF	TGTGCTAGTGGTTTGGGACTAGCGTTAACAGATACGCAGTATTTT
-	-	TRBV4-1	TRBJ1-5	CASSLAGLDQPQHF	TGCGCCAGCAGCCTGGCAGGTCTGGATCAGCCCCAGCATTTT